The T cell receptor beta chain under discussion was sequenced for a study of cytomegalovirus exposure and HLA in healthy donors. For the study at large: Drawn from HLA-typed donors, 65 million to 100 million unique TCRs were held in an early data release. Regarding the study as a whole: Sequencing artifact likely explains a cluster of highly shared sequence variants.

V lost 0 bases and J 8 bases, leaving 20 bases between the germline ends. Germline V gene sequence: CDR1 MGHRA, CDR2 YSYEKL. The CDR3 length is 17 residues. It was with 60 Vbeta and 13 Jbeta primers that the PCR ran. The assay was immunoSEQ multiplex PCR, and TCRdb's table has in-frame clones only and misses some. Here the sample spans fewer than 300,000 clones, about four fifths being singletons. Of note for this clone: The antigen remains undetermined.

Healthy donors of bone marrow made up the group. The sample was PBMCs. This chain connects TRBV4-1 to TRBJ1-3, with D possibly matching TRBD1 (6 bases). This clonotype originated in a girl aged 2 to 9 in good health and CMV-seronegative. Written as DNA, the CDR3 is TGCGCCAGCAGCCAAGATTTGGAAGTCAGAGGGGGAGACACCATATATTTT. This translates into CASSQDLEVRGGDTIYF.